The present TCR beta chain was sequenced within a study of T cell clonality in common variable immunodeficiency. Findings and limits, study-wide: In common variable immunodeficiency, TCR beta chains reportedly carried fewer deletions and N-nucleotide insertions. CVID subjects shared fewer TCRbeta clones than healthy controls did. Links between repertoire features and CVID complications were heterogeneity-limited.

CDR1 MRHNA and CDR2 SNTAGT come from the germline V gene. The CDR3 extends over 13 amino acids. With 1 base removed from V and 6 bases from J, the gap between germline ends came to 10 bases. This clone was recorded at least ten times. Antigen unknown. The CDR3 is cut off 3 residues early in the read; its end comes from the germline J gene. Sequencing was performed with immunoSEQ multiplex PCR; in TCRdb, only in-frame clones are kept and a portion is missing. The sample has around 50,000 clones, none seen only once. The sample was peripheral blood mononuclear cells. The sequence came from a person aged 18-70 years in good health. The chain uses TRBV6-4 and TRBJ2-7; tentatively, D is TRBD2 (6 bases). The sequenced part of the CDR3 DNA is TGTGCCAGCAGTGACTTCGGGGGTTCCGAG. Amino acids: CASSDFGGSE. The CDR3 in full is CASSDFGGSEQYF.